Listed below are T cell receptor beta chains from one sample, sequenced in a study of cytomegalovirus exposure and HLA in healthy donors. Generated by immunoSEQ multiplex PCR, the TCRdb table keeps only in-frame clones and is missing some. The sample has some 130,000 clones; approximately 82% are singletons. Sequencing was done on a sample of PBMCs. The origin of the receptors is a boy aged 2 to 10 in good health and CMV-seronegative. CDR3s include the opening cysteine and the closing phenylalanine or tryptophan. Each record gives: J gene, D gene, V gene, clone size, CDR3 DNA, CDR3 protein. The D gene is left open where the match is weak. Some rows mark clone size as missing; the rest say once, few, many or name a class of expanded clone.

TRBJ1-1,NA,TRBV5-1,NA,TGCGCCAGCAGCTACCAGTTCGCGAACACTGAAGCTTTCTTT,CASSYQFANTEAFF
TRBJ1-3,NA,TRBV13,NA,TGTGCCAGCAGCGCGAGTAGTCTGGGGGCCCCCTTCTCTGGAAACACCATATATTTT,CASSASSLGAPFSGNTIYF
TRBJ2-5,NA,TRBV21-1,few,TGTGCCAGCAGCAAAGCGGCTAGCGGGAGGCAAGAGACCCAGTACTTC,CASSKAASGRQETQYF
TRBJ2-3,NA,TRBV11-3,NA,TGTGCCAGCAGCTTAGTTCCACTGGACGGACATAAAATGCCAGATACGCAGTATTTT,CASSLVPLDGHKMPDTQYF
TRBJ2-1,NA,TRBV6-4,few,TGTGCCAGCAGTGATTCTAGCTACAATGAGCAGTTCTTC,CASSDSSYNEQFF
TRBJ2-1,NA,TRBV11-3,NA,TGTGCCAGCAGCTTAACGGGGGAACCGTATAATGAGCAGTTCTTC,CASSLTGEPYNEQFF
TRBJ1-3,NA,TRBV6-5,NA,TGTGCCAGCAGCCCCACCGGGGGAGCTGGAAACACCATATATTTT,CASSPTGGAGNTIYF
TRBJ2-4,NA,TRBV28,NA,TGTGCCAGCAGTTCGCGAACAGATAACAAAAACATTCAGTACTTC,CASSSRTDNKNIQYF
TRBJ2-7,TRBD1,TRBV7-9,few,TGTGCCAGCAGCTTCTTTCCGGGACAGGAAAGCGAGCAGTACTTC,CASSFFPGQESEQYF
TRBJ1-2,NA,TRBV12-5,NA,TGTGCTAGTGGGGGGGGGAGTTCGGGCTTCTATGGCTACACCTTC,CASGGGSSGFYGYTF
TRBJ2-5,TRBD2,TRBV7-9,NA,TGTGCCAGCAGCCCCAATGTGGAGCGGGGTTGGGCAGAGACCCAGTACTTC,CASSPNVERGWAETQYF
TRBJ2-1,NA,TRBV19,NA,TGTGCCAGTAGTATATTCGGGAATGAGCAGTTCTTC,CASSIFGNEQFF
TRBJ2-7,NA,TRBV13,NA,TGTGCCAGCAGCCTGTTGGGGGCAGGGAAATTGGTGGAGCAGTACTTC,CASSLLGAGKLVEQYF
TRBJ1-5,NA,TRBV5-1,NA,TGCGCCAGCAGCTTGGGGAATGGAGCGAATCAGCCCCAGCATTTT,CASSLGNGANQPQHF
TRBJ2-5,NA,TRBV27,NA,TGTGCCAGCAGTTTATCTAATCGACAGTCCCTAGAGACCCAGTACTTC,CASSLSNRQSLETQYF
TRBJ1-4,NA,TRBV19,NA,TGTGCCAGTAAGGGAAACGGGAGGAATGAAAAACTGTTTTTT,CASKGNGRNEKLFF
TRBJ1-1,NA,TRBV9,NA,TGTGCCAGCAGCCGACTTTTGGACACTGAAGCTTTCTTT,CASSRLLDTEAFF
TRBJ1-2,NA,TRBV6-6,NA,TGTGCCAGCAGCCCCGATAGCTATGGCTACACCTTC,CASSPDSYGYTF
TRBJ2-1,NA,TRBV7-3,NA,TGTGCCAGCAGCTTTGGAGTTAGCTCCTACAATGAGCAGTTCTTC,CASSFGVSSYNEQFF
TRBJ2-1,TRBD1,TRBV7-2,once,TGTGCCAGCAGCTTACGGGACAGGAGCTACAATGAGCAGTTCTTC,CASSLRDRSYNEQFF
TRBJ2-1,TRBD2,TRBV5-4,few,TGTGCCAGCAGCCCCCTAAGTCGGGGGGGAGGGGGGGATGAGCAGTTCTTC,CASSPLSRGGGGDEQFF
TRBJ1-1,NA,TRBV27,NA,TGTGCCAGCCTCGGTACTGAAGCTTTCTTT,CASLGTEAFF
TRBJ1-3,NA,TRBV10-2,NA,TGCGCCAGCAGCCGGTCCTCTGGAAACACCATATATTTT,CASSRSSGNTIYF
TRBJ1-2,TRBD1,TRBV13,NA,TGTGCCAGCAGGACAGGGGGCGGGAGTCCCGGCTACACCTTC,CASRTGGGSPGYTF
TRBJ1-2,TRBD1,TRBV13,once,TGTGCCAGCAGCGCAACCGGGACAGGGCCTGGCTACACCTTC,CASSATGTGPGYTF
TRBJ2-1,TRBD2,TRBV6-1,NA,TGTGCCAGCAGAGCCCTAGCGGGAGGGCCCAGTGAGCAGTTCTTC,CASRALAGGPSEQFF
TRBJ2-1,NA,TRBV6-1,NA,TGTGCCAGCAGCCCAAGACAGGGAGGCTACAATGAGCAGTTCTTC,CASSPRQGGYNEQFF
TRBJ1-3,TRBD1,TRBV19,NA,TGTGCCAGTAGTCACAGGGGATCTGGAAACACCATATATTTT,CASSHRGSGNTIYF
TRBJ2-7,NA,TRBV7-3,NA,TGTGCCAGCTCCAACGGGGGGCCGGGCGAGCAGTACTTC,CASSNGGPGEQYF
TRBJ2-1,TRBD2,TRBV4-3,few,TGCGCCAGCAGCCAAGAATCTAGCGGGGTAGGTTTTTATGAGCAGTTCTTC,CASSQESSGVGFYEQFF
TRBJ1-3,NA,TRBV5-1,NA,TGCGCCAGCAGCTTCGGGGGACGTTCTGGAAACACCATATATTTT,CASSFGGRSGNTIYF
TRBJ2-7,TRBD1,TRBV19,NA,TGTGCCAGTAGTGAGACAGGGGGCGAGCAGTACTTC,CASSETGGEQYF